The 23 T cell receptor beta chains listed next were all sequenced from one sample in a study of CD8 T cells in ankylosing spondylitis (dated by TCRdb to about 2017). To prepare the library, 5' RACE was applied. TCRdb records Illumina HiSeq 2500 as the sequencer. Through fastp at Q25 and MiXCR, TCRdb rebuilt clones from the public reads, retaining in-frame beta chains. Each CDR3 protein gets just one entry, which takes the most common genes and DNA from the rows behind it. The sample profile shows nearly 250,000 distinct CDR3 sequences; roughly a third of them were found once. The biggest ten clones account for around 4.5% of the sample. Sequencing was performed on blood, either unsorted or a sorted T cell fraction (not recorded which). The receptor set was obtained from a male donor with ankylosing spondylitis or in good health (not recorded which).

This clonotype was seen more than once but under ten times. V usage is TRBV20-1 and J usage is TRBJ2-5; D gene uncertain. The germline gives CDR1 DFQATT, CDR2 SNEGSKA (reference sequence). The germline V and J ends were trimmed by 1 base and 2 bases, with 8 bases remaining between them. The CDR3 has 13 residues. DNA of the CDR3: TGCAGTGCTAGAGCAGACAAACAAGAGACCCAGTACTTC. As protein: CSARADKQETQYF.

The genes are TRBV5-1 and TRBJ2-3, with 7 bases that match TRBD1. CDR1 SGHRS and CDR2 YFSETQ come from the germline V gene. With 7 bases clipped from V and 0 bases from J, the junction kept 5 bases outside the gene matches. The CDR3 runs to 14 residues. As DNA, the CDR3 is TGCGCCAGCCAACGGGACAGCAGCACAGATACGCAGTATTTT. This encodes CASQRDSSTDTQYF.

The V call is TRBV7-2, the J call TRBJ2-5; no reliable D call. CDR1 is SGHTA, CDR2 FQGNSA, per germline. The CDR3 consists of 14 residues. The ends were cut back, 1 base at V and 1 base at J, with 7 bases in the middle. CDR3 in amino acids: CASSLVAFQETQYF. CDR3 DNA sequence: TGTGCCAGCAGCTTAGTCGCGTTCCAAGAGACCCAGTACTTC.

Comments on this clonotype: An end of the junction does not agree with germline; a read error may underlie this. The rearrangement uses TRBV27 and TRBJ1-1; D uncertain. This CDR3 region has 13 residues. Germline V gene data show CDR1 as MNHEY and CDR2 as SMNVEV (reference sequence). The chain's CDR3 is CASNLPRPGEAFF. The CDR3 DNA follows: TGTGCCAGCAATTTACCTCGGCCGGGAGAAGCTTTCTTT.

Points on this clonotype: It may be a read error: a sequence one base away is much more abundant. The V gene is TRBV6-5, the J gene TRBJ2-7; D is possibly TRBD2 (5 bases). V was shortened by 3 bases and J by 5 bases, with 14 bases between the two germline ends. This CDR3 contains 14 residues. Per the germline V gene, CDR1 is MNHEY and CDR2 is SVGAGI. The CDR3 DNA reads TGTGCCAGCAGTTATCGGGAAGGGTCCAACGAGCAGTACTTC. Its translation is CASSYREGSNEQYF.

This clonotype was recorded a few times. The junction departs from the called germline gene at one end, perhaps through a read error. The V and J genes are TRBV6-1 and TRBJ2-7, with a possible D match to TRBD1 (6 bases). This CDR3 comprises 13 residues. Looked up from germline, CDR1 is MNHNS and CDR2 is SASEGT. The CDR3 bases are TGTGCCAGCAGATCCGGGACATCCTCCGAGCAGTACTTC. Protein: CASRSGTSSEQYF.

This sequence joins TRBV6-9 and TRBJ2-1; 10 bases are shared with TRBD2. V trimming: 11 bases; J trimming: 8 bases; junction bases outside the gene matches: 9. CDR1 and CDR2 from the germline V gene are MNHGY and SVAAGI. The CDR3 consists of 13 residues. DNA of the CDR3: TGTGCCGGAAGACTAGCGGGCGGGGATGAGCAGTTCTTC. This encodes CAGRLAGGDEQFF.

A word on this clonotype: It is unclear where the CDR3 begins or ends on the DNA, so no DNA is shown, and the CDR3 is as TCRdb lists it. CDR3 in amino acids: CASSFGPGNEQFF. The genes are TRBV11-2 and TRBJ2-1; TRBD1, the table's D call, was not compared with the DNA. The germline V gene has CDR1 SGHAT and CDR2 FQNNGV. Both ends counted, the CDR3 spans 13 residues.

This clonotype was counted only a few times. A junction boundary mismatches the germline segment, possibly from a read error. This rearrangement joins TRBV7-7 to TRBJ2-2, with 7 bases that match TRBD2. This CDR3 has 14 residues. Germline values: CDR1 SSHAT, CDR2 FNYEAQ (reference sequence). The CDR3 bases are TGTGCTAGCAGCTTAACGGGAGGAGTCGGGGAGCTGTTTTTT. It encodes CASSLTGGVGELFF. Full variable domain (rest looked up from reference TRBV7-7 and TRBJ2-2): GAGVSQSPRYKVTKRGQDVTLRCDPISSHATLYWYQQALGQGPEFLTYFNYEAQPDKSGLPSDRFSAERPEGSISTLTIQRTEQRDSAMYRCASSLTGGVGELFFGEGSRLTVL.

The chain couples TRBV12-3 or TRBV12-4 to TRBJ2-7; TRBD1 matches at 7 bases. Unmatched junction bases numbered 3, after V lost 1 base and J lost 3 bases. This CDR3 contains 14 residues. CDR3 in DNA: TGTGCCAGCAGTTTAGGGGGACAGAACTACGAGCAGTACTTC. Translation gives CASSLGGQNYEQYF.

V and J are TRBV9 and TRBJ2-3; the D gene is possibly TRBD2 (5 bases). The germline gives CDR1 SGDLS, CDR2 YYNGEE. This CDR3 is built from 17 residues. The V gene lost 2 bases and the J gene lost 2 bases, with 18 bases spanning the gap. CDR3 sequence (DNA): TGTGCCAGCAGCGTTATCCCCAGCGGCCAACTCACAGATACGCAGTATTTT. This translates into CASSVIPSGQLTDTQYF.

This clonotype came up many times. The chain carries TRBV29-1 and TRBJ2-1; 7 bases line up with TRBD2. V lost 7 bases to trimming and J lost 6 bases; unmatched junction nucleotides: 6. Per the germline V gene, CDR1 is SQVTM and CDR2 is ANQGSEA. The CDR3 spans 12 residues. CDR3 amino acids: CSAVGRGNEQFF. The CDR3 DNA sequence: TGCAGCGCCGTGGGGAGGGGCAATGAGCAGTTCTTC.

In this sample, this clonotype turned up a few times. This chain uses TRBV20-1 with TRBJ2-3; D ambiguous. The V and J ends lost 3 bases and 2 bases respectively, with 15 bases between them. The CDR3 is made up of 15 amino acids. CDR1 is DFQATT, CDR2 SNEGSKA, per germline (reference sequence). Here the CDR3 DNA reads TGCAGTGCTAGTCATGTAGCACACCACACAGATACGCAGTATTTT. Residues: CSASHVAHHTDTQYF.

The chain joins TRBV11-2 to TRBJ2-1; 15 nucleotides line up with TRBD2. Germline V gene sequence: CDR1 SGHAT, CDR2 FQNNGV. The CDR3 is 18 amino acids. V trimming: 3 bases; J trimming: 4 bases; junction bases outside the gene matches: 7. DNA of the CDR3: TGTGCCAGCAGCTTGGGCGGGACTAGCGGGGGGCATTACAATGAGCAGTTCTTC. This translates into CASSLGGTSGGHYNEQFF.

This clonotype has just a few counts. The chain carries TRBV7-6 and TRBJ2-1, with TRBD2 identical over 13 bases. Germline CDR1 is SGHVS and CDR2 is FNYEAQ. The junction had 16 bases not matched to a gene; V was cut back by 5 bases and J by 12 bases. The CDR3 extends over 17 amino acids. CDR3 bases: TGTGCCAGCAGCCCAGAGTCCGGGACTAGCGGGGTTTTCGGGCAGTTCTTC. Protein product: CASSPESGTSGVFGQFF.

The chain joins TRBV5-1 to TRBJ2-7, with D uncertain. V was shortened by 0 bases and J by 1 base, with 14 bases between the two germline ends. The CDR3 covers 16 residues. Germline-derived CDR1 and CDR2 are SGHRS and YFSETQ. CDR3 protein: CASSLDSLGPSYEQYF. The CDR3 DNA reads TGCGCCAGCAGCTTGGACTCACTCGGACCATCCTACGAGCAGTACTTC.

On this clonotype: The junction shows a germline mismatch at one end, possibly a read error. The CDR3 DNA follows: TGTGCCACCAGCCAAGGGACAGGTCCAGTTGACGGCTACACCTTC. This translates into CATSQGTGPVDGYTF. The gene calls are TRBV3-1 and TRBJ1-2; 8 bases match TRBD1. The CDR3 has 15 residues. Germline lookup yields CDR1 LGHDT and CDR2 YNNKEL (reference sequence). The entire variable domain, with the rest obtained from reference TRBV3-1 and TRBJ1-2, is as follows: DTAVSQTPKYLVTQMGNDKSIKCEQNLGHDTMYWYKQDSKKFLKIMFSYNNKELIINETVPNRFSPKSPDKAHLNLHINSLELGDSAVYFCATSQGTGPVDGYTFGSGTRLTVV.

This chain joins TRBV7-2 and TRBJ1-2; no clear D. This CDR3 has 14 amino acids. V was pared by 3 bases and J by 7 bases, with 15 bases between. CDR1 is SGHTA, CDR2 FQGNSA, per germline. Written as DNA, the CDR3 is TGTGCCAGCAGCTTTAGTGAGAGAACTCGTGGCTACACCTTC. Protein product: CASSFSERTRGYTF.

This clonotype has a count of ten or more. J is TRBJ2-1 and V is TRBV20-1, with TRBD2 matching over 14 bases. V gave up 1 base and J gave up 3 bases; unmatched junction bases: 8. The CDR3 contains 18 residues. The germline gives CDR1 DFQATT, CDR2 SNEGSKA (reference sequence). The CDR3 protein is CSARATGLAGVYYNEQFF. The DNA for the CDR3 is TGCAGTGCTAGAGCGACGGGACTAGCGGGGGTGTACTACAATGAGCAGTTCTTC.

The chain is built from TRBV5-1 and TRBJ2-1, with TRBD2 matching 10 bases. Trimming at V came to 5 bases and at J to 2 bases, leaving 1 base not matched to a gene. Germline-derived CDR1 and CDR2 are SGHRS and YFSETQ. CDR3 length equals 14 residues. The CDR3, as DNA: TGCGCCAGCAGTACTAGCGGGGCCTACAATGAGCAGTTCTTC. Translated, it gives CASSTSGAYNEQFF.

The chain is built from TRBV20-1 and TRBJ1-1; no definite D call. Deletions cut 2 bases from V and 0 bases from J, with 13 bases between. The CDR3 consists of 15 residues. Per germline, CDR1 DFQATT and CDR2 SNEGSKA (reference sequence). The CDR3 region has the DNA TGCAGTGCTAGAAATCAACAAACAATGAACACTGAAGCTTTCTTT. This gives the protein CSARNQQTMNTEAFF.

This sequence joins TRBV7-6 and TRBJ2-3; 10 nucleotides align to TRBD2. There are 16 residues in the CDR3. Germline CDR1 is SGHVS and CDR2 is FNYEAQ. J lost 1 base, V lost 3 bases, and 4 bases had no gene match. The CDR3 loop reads CASSLGGTSGTDTQYF. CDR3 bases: TGTGCCAGCAGCTTGGGAGGGACTAGCGGCACAGATACGCAGTATTTT. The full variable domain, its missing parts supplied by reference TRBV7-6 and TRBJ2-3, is GAGVSQSPRYKVTKRGQDVALRCDPISGHVSLYWYRQALGQGPEFLTYFNYEAQQDKSGLPNDRFSAERPEGSISTLTIQRTEQRDSAMYRCASSLGGTSGTDTQYFGPGTRLTVL.

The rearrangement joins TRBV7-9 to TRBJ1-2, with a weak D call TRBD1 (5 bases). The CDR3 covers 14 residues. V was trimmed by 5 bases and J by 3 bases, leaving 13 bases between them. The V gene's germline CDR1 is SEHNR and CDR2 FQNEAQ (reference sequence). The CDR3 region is CASSMVQDYYGYTF. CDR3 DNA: TGTGCCAGCAGCATGGTACAGGATTACTATGGCTACACCTTC.